The present TCR beta chain was sequenced within a study of graft-versus-host responses after intestinal transplantation. Whole-study context: Among the recipients, all got anti-thymocyte globulin induction and then tacrolimus and steroids for around three years. General observations from the study: Investigators detected GvH clones in recipient marrow, with some emerging earlier in ileum or blood.

About this clone: The antigen remains undetermined.

The assay was immunoSEQ multiplex PCR, and TCRdb's table has in-frame clones only and misses some. The sample has 90,000 or so clones, roughly 80% seen once; the top ten hold more than 0.8%. The sample in question was unstimulated CD4+ T cells sorted from spleen or lymph node cells, obtained before intestinal transplant. The source of this sequence is a human donor who received an intestinal transplant.

Here the CDR3 DNA reads TGTGCCAGCAGCTTAGTTCAGGGAGGTAACTATGGCTACACCTTC. Translated: CASSLVQGGNYGYTF. The gene calls are TRBV7-8 and TRBJ1-2, with D perhaps TRBD1 (5 bases). Germline V gene lookup returns CDR1 SGHVS and CDR2 FQNEAQ. The V gene lost 1 base and the J gene lost 1 base, with 10 bases spanning the gap. This CDR3 comprises 15 residues.